The next 24 T cell receptor beta chains were all read from a single sample in a study of T cell responses to AZD1222 COVID-19 vaccine (dated by TCRdb to the early 2020s). In light of the paper, this sample's time point label describes: about 28 days (+/-7) after the second vaccine dose. Libraries came from the immunoSEQ multiplex PCR assay. TCRdb provides this immuneACCESS table in a form limited to in-frame rearrangements. Some clones are lacking; in checked studies, under half of them reflect an unresolved V gene, and why the rest are absent is not known. Present in this sample are 150,000 to 180,000 clones, around 87% of which were seen just once. The ten largest clones take up just over 9% of the sample. The sample was peripheral blood, taken 28 days after the second AZD1222 dose. The receptors come from an adult who received the AZD1222 COVID-19 vaccine.

The sample holds a few counts of this clone. The genes are TRBV9 and TRBJ2-3, with D maybe TRBD1 (5 bases). Per the germline V gene, CDR1 is SGDLS and CDR2 is YYNGEE. V lost 0 bases to trimming and J lost 4 bases, with 9 bases between them. This CDR3 region has 14 residues. Here the CDR3 DNA reads TGTGCCAGCAGCGTAGCAGGGTTTGCAGATACGCAGTATTTT. It is translated as CASSVAGFADTQYF.

This chain joins TRBV9 and TRBJ2-1; 7 bases are a match to TRBD1. The CDR3 spans 15 residues. Germline V lookup: CDR1 SGDLS, CDR2 YYNGEE. J was trimmed by 0 bases and V by 2 bases; bases with no gene match: 2. The CDR3 sequence: CASSVRDSSYNEQFF. CDR3 bases: TGTGCCAGCAGCGTCCGGGACAGCTCCTACAATGAGCAGTTCTTC.

This chain connects TRBV5-1 to TRBJ2-1, with D possibly TRBD2 on 6 matching bases. The CDR3 is 14 residues long. Deletions cut 4 bases from V and 2 bases from J, with 10 bases between. Germline V gives CDR1 SGHRS, CDR2 YFSETQ. The CDR3 DNA is TGCGCCAGCAGCATGGACTACACCTACAATGAGCAGTTCTTC. It encodes CASSMDYTYNEQFF.

The rearrangement joins TRBV7-8 to TRBJ1-5; possible D gene TRBD1, 5 bases. Deletions cut 1 base from V and 5 bases from J, with 12 bases between. Germline CDR1 is SGHVS and CDR2 is FQNEAQ. The CDR3 has 15 residues. The CDR3, as DNA: TGTGCCAGCAGCTTAGGTGGAACAGGCTATCAGCCCCAGCATTTT. Protein product: CASSLGGTGYQPQHF. Supplemented by reference TRBV7-8 and TRBJ1-5, the full variable domain reads GAGVSQSPRYKVAKRGQDVALRCDPISGHVSLFWYQQALGQGPEFLTYFQNEAQLDKSGLPSDRFFAERPEGSVSTLKIQRTQQEDSAVYLCASSLGGTGYQPQHFGDGTRLSIL.

The chain combines TRBV7-8 with TRBJ2-6; 7 bases fit TRBD2. The CDR3 runs 18 residues. Trimming at V came to 3 bases and at J to 0 bases, leaving 8 bases not matched to a gene. Germline V gene lookup returns CDR1 SGHVS and CDR2 FQNEAQ. CDR3 nucleotides: TGTGCCAGCAGCTTCGGGCGGGGGAGGCCCTCTGGGGCCAACGTCCTGACTTTC. The encoded protein is CASSFGRGRPSGANVLTF.

This chain links TRBV5-1 with TRBJ2-2; no definite D call. The length of the CDR3 is 13 residues. CDR1 and CDR2 from the germline V gene are SGHRS and YFSETQ. Trimming cost V 3 bases and J 4 bases, with 7 bases left between them. The CDR3 loop is CASSSTFTGELFF. As DNA, the CDR3 is TGCGCCAGCAGCTCCACCTTCACCGGGGAGCTGTTTTTT.

The rearrangement uses TRBV9 and TRBJ2-3; D is unclear. CDR3 size: 13 residues. Trimming shortened V by 4 bases and J by 2 bases, and 8 bases separated the two germline ends. Germline V CDR1 and CDR2: SGDLS, YYNGEE. The CDR3 DNA sequence: TGTGCCAGCAGCACCTCACCCACAGATACGCAGTATTTT. Translating gives CASSTSPTDTQYF.

The chain couples TRBV28 to TRBJ1-2; D gene ambiguous. CDR1 is MDHEN and CDR2 is SYDVKM in the germline V gene. The CDR3 has 12 amino acids. Trimming left V 3 bases short and J 8 bases short, with 10 bases between. Here the CDR3 reads CASSLRVRGYTF. The CDR3 DNA sequence: TGTGCCAGCAGTTTGCGGGTGAGGGGCTACACCTTC.

The V gene is TRBV6-2 or TRBV6-3, the J gene TRBJ2-2, with a weak D call TRBD2 (6 bases). Deletions cut 3 bases from V and 7 bases from J, with 9 bases between. CDR1 is MNHEY, CDR2 SVGEGT, per germline. The CDR3 is 13 amino acids. CDR3 bases: TGTGCCAGCAGTTATGCGGGGTTCGGGGAGCTGTTTTTT. Its translation: CASSYAGFGELFF.

The genes are TRBV5-1 and TRBJ2-2, with 10 bases aligning to TRBD1. Germline CDR1 SGHRS, CDR2 YFSETQ. The CDR3 totals 16 residues. The trim removed 3 bases at V and 2 bases at J, leaving 4 bases unmatched. The CDR3 reads CASSYGQGVNTGELFF. Here the CDR3 DNA reads TGCGCCAGCAGCTACGGACAGGGGGTAAACACCGGGGAGCTGTTTTTT.

V and J are TRBV27 and TRBJ2-3, with 13 bases identical to TRBD2. CDR3 length: 19 residues. Looked up from germline, CDR1 is MNHEY and CDR2 is SMNVEV (reference sequence). V trimming: 3 bases; J trimming: 1 base; junction bases outside the gene matches: 10. CDR3 in amino acids: CASSFLTSGRAEGTDTQYF. CDR3 nucleotides: TGTGCCAGCAGTTTCCTAACTAGCGGGAGGGCCGAGGGCACAGATACGCAGTATTTT.

To note about this clone: Additional DNA sequences in this sample encode the identical CDR3. In nucleotides, the CDR3 is TGTGCCAGCAGTTTGGAGGGGCCCTACGAGCAGTACTTC. The encoded protein is CASSLEGPYEQYF. The chain links TRBV28 to TRBJ2-7; perhaps TRBD2 as D (6 bases). Germline V gene sequence: CDR1 MDHEN, CDR2 SYDVKM. The CDR3 consists of 13 residues. V was trimmed by 3 bases and J by 2 bases, leaving 8 bases between them.

The CDR3 coding sequence is TGTGCCAGTAGTATAGACTATAGCGGGAGGCCGGGTGAAGAGCAGTTCTTC. Translated, it gives CASSIDYSGRPGEEQFF. V is TRBV19 and J is TRBJ2-1; 10 bases fit TRBD2. This CDR3 comprises 17 residues. Germline V gives CDR1 LNHDA, CDR2 SQIVND (reference sequence). Losses at the gene ends were 0 bases for V and 10 bases for J; bases not matched to a gene: 12.

This clone was found once. V is TRBV28 and J is TRBJ2-6; TRBD1 aligns across 9 bases. V was pared by 6 bases and J by 0 bases, with 3 bases of the junction left unmatched. CDR1 and CDR2 from the germline V gene are MDHEN and SYDVKM. This CDR3 contains 16 residues. CDR3 DNA: TGTGCCAGCAGGACAGGGGGAATCTCTGGGGCCAACGTCCTGACTTTC. Residues: CASRTGGISGANVLTF.

The chain has TRBV9 and TRBJ2-1, with TRBD2 as a possible D gene (5 bases). The CDR3 extends over 15 amino acids. V was trimmed by 3 bases and J by 7 bases, leaving 17 bases between them. The germline V gene has CDR1 SGDLS and CDR2 YYNGEE. CDR3 residues: CASSALERSWNEQFF. The CDR3 DNA sequence: TGTGCCAGCAGCGCGCTGGAGCGGAGTTGGAATGAGCAGTTCTTC. Variable domain in full (rest from reference TRBV9 and TRBJ2-1): DSGVTQTPKHLITATGQRVTLRCSPRSGDLSVYWYQQSLDQGLQFLIQYYNGEERAKGNILERFSAQQFPDLHSELNLSSLELGDSALYFCASSALERSWNEQFFGPGTRLTVL.

The chain employs TRBV2 and TRBJ2-1, with a possible D match to TRBD2 (6 bases). V dropped 11 bases and J dropped 6 bases, with 26 bases sitting between them. The germline gives CDR1 SNHLY, CDR2 FYNNEI. The CDR3 contains 16 residues. CDR3 DNA sequence: TGTGCCGGAGGACTATATGTTGGGACGGTCGTCAATGAGCAGTTCTTC. Amino acids: CAGGLYVGTVVNEQFF.

The chain joins TRBV19 to TRBJ1-5; D is ambiguous. This CDR3 spans 15 amino acids. V lost 4 bases and J lost 2, with 12 bases in between. CDR1 and CDR2 (germline): LNHDA, SQIVND (reference sequence). CDR3 coding DNA: TGTGCCAGTAGTAGTTCATCGAGTCGCAATCAGCCCCAGCATTTT. It specifies CASSSSSSRNQPQHF. The whole variable domain, remainder taken from reference TRBV19 and TRBJ1-5, is DGGITQSPKYLFRKEGQNVTLSCEQNLNHDAMYWYRQDPGQGLRLIYYSQIVNDFQKGDIAEGYSVSREKKESFPLTVTSAQKNPTAFYLCASSSSSSRNQPQHFGDGTRLSIL.

This clone was seen a single time. This chain connects TRBV11-2 to TRBJ2-1, with D perhaps matching TRBD1 (7 bases). Looked up from germline, CDR1 is SGHAT and CDR2 is FQNNGV. V shed 3 bases and J shed 4 bases, with 10 bases lying between them. The CDR3 has 14 amino acids. The CDR3 protein is CASSLPGGYNEQFF. DNA for the CDR3: TGTGCCAGCAGCTTGCCAGGGGGGTACAATGAGCAGTTCTTC. The entire variable domain, with the rest obtained from reference TRBV11-2 and TRBJ2-1, is as follows: EAGVAQSPRYKIIEKRQSVAFWCNPISGHATLYWYQQILGQGPKLLIQFQNNGVVDDSQLPKDRFSAERLKGVDSTLKIQPAKLEDSAVYLCASSLPGGYNEQFFGPGTRLTVL.

The chain carries TRBV5-6 and TRBJ1-6, with 7 positions matching TRBD1. The CDR3 sequence is 14 residues long. The V and J ends lost 0 bases and 9 bases, in that order; junction bases with no gene match: 3. Germline V gene sequence: CDR1 SGHDT, CDR2 YYEEEE. CDR3 sequence (DNA): TGTGCCAGCAGCTTGGAACAGGGGACTTCACCCCTCCACTTT. Residues: CASSLEQGTSPLHF.

The table lists this clone with a few counts. Other DNA sequences in this sample translate to the same CDR3. The gene calls are TRBV5-4 and TRBJ2-5, with TRBD1 identical over 7 bases. This CDR3 spans 13 amino acids. J gave up 2 bases and V 4 bases, and 2 bases lay outside the gene matches. Germline V lookup: CDR1 SGHNT, CDR2 YYREEE (reference sequence). CDR3 in amino acids: CASSGTAQETQYF. The DNA for the CDR3 is TGTGCCAGCAGCGGGACAGCACAAGAGACCCAGTACTTC. The full variable domain, with the rest looked up from reference TRBV5-4 and TRBJ2-5, is ETGVTQSPTHLIKTRGQQVTLRCSSQSGHNTVSWYQQALGQGPQFIFQYYREEENGRGNFPPRFSGLQFPNYSSELNVNALELDDSALYLCASSGTAQETQYFGPGTRLLVL.

This chain connects TRBV6-2 or TRBV6-3 to TRBJ1-5; D ambiguous. CDR3 length equals 16 residues. Trimming removed 5 bases from V and 0 bases from J, with 14 bases in between. Germline CDR1 and CDR2: MNHEY and SVGEGT. For the CDR3, the DNA is TGTGCCAGCAGTGACCCCCGAGGTTATAGCAATCAGCCCCAGCATTTT. It encodes CASSDPRGYSNQPQHF.

The chain couples TRBV7-8 to TRBJ1-5, with TRBD1 matching 8 bases. Germline assignment: CDR1 SGHVS and CDR2 FQNEAQ. The CDR3 extends over 14 amino acids. V dropped 5 bases and J dropped 5; count of bases not matched to a gene: 5. Here the CDR3 DNA reads TGTGCCAGCAGCCAGGGGGCTAGGGATCAGCCCCAGCATTTT. Translation gives CASSQGARDQPQHF.

The sample holds a few counts of this clone. V usage is TRBV28 and J usage is TRBJ1-1; D uncertain. Germline CDR1 and CDR2: MDHEN and SYDVKM. This CDR3 has 12 residues. The germline V and J ends were trimmed by 8 bases and 4 bases, with 11 bases remaining between them. The CDR3 DNA reads as TGTGCCAGCTCGCTCACGACCACTGAAGCTTTCTTT. This translates into CASSLTTTEAFF.

Notes on this clone: One end of the junction does not line up with germline, which may come from a read error. J is TRBJ2-7 and V is TRBV6-2 or TRBV6-3; 11 bases agree with TRBD2. The CDR3 is 13 amino acids. CDR1 and CDR2 (germline): MNHEY, SVGEGT. CDR3 sequence reads: CASSSPSDTSGSF. The DNA for the CDR3 is TGTGCCAGCAGTTCCCCCTCTGATACTAGCGGGAGTTTC.